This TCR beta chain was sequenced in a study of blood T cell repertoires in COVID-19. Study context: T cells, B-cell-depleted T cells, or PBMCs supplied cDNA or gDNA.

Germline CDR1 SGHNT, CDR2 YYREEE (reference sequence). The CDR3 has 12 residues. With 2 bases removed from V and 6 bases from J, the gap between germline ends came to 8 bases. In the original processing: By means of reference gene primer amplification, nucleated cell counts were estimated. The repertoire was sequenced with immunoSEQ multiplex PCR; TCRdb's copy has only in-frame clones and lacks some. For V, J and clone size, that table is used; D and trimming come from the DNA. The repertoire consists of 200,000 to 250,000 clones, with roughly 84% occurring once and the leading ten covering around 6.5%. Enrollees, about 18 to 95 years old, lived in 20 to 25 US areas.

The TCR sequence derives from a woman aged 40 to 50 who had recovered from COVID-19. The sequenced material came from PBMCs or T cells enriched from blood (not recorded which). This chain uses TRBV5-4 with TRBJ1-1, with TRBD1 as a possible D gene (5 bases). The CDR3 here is CASSFRDSEAFF. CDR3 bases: TGTGCCAGCAGCTTCCGGGACTCTGAAGCTTTCTTT.